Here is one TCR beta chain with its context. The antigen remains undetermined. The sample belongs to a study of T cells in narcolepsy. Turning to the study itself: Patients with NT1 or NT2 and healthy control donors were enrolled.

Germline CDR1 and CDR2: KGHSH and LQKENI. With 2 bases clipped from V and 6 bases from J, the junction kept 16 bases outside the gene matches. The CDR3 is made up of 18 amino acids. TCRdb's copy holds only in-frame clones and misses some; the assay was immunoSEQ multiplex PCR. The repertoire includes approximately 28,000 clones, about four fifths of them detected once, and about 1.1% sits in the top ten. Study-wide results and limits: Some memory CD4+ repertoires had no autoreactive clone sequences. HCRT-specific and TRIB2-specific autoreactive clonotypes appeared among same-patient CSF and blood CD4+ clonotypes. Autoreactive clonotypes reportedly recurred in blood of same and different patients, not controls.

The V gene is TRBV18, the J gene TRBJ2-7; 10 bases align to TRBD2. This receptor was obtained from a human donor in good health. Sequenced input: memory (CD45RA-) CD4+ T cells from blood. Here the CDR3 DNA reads TGTGCCAGCTCACCATTCGCGTTAGCGGGGGGCCGGGGCTCCGAGCAGTACTTC. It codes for CASSPFALAGGRGSEQYF. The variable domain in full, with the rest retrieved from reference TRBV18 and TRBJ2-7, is NAGVMQNPRHLVRRRGQEARLRCSPMKGHSHVYWYRQLPEEGLKFMVYLQKENIIDESGMPKERFSAEFPKEGPSILRIQQVVRGDSAAYFCASSPFALAGGRGSEQYFGPGTRLTVT.